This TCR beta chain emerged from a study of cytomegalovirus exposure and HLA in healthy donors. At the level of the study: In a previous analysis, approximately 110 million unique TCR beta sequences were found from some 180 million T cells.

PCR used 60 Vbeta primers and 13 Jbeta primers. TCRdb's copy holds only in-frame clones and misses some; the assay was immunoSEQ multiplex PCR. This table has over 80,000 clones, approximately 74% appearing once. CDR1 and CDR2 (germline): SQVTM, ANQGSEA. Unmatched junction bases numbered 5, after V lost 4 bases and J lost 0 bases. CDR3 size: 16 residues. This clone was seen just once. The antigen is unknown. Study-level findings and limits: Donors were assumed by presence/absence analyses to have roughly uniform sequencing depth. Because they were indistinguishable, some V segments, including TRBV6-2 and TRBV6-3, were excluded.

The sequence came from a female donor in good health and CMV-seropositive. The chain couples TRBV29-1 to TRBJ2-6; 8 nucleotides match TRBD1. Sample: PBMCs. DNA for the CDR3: TGCAGCGTTGGAGGGGACAGGCACTCTGGGGCCAACGTCCTGACTTTC. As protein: CSVGGDRHSGANVLTF.